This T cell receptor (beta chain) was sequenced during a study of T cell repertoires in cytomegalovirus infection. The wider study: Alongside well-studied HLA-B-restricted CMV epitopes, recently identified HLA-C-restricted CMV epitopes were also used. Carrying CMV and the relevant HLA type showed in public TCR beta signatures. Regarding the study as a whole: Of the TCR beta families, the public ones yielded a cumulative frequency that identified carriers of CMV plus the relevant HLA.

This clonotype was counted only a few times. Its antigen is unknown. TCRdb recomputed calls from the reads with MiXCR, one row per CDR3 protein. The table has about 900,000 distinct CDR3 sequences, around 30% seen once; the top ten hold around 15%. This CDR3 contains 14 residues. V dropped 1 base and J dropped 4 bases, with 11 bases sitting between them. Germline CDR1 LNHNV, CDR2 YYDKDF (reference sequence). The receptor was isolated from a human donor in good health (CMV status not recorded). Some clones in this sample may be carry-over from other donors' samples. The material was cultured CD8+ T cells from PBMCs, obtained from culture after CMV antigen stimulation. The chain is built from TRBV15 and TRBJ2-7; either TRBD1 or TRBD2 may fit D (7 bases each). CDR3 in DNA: TGTGCCACCAGCAGAGGCAGGGGGGGTTACGAGCAGTACTTC. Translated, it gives CATSRGRGGYEQYF.